Shown below are 25 T cell receptor beta chains from a single sample sequenced in a study of OX40 agonist ivuxolimab in advanced cancers. Profiled with immunoSEQ multiplex PCR; TCRdb holds only in-frame clones, not every one. This table has approximately 45,000 clones, roughly 80% appearing once. The source material was CD4+ or CD8+ T cells sorted from blood, sampled in a trial of the OX40 agonist ivuxolimab. Receptor source: an adult with an advanced solid tumor such as melanoma, head and neck, liver or kidney cancer.

The J gene is TRBJ2-3, the V gene TRBV6-6; D is undetermined. This CDR3 contains 12 residues. V was clipped by 5 bases and J by 9 bases, with 12 bases between them. Germline CDR1 MNHNY, CDR2 SVGAGI (reference sequence). The CDR3 loop reads CASSTPVPTQYF. The CDR3 nucleotides are TGTGCCAGCAGTACGCCCGTGCCGACGCAGTATTTT.

This chain uses TRBV9 with TRBJ1-3, with no clear D. CDR1 SGDLS and CDR2 YYNGEE come from the germline V gene. The CDR3 totals 15 residues. V gave up 4 bases and J gave up 2 bases, with 13 bases separating them. CDR3 loop: CASSRQLHAGNTIYF. CDR3 sequence (DNA): TGTGCCAGCAGCCGTCAATTACACGCTGGAAACACCATATATTTT.

V gene TRBV5-1 combines with J gene TRBJ1-2; D is undetermined. This CDR3 has 14 residues. V was shortened by 1 base and J by 6 bases, with 13 bases between the two germline ends. Germline CDR1 and CDR2: SGHRS and YFSETQ. Here the CDR3 reads CASSLLGSSNGYTF. In DNA form, the CDR3 reads TGCGCCAGCAGCTTGTTGGGCTCCAGCAATGGCTACACCTTC. The variable domain in full, completed from reference TRBV5-1 and TRBJ1-2, reads KAGVTQTPRYLIKTRGQQVTLSCSPISGHRSVSWYQQTPGQGLQFLFEYFSETQRNKGNFPGRFSGRQFSNSRSEMNVSTLELGDSALYLCASSLLGSSNGYTFGSGTRLTVV.

The CDR3 DNA sequence: TGTGCCAGCACCCAAGCTGACAGGGCTGGAAACACCATATATTTT. Translated, it gives CASTQADRAGNTIYF. The rearrangement uses TRBV7-2 and TRBJ1-3; TRBD1 matches at 7 bases. Trimming removed 7 bases from V and 2 bases from J; junction bases left unmatched: 8. This CDR3 is built from 15 residues. Germline CDR1 is SGHTA and CDR2 is FQGNSA.

The DNA of the CDR3 is TGTGCCAGCAGACCAACGGTTAGCGGGATTGGGATCGGGGAGCTGTTTTTT. Its translation: CASRPTVSGIGIGELFF. This chain uses TRBV7-8 with TRBJ2-2; 8 nucleotides align to TRBD2. Germline CDR1 SGHVS, CDR2 FQNEAQ. V was clipped by 6 bases and J by 7 bases; unmatched bases: 16. The CDR3 runs 17 residues.

The genes are TRBV2 and TRBJ2-3, with D unclear. Germline V gene sequence: CDR1 SNHLY, CDR2 FYNNEI. The V end was cut by 3 bases, the J end by 3 bases, with 10 bases between. The CDR3 is 14 amino acids. The chain's CDR3 is CASSDRLVTDTQYF. Written as DNA, the CDR3 is TGTGCCAGCAGTGACCGACTTGTGACAGATACGCAGTATTTT.

The chain combines TRBV11-2 with TRBJ2-5; D not certain. From germline, CDR1 is SGHAT and CDR2 FQNNGV. This CDR3 contains 12 residues. Trimming shortened V by 3 bases and J by 5 bases, and 7 bases separated the two germline ends. The CDR3 is CASSFGWETQYF. The CDR3 region has the DNA TGTGCCAGCAGCTTTGGTTGGGAGACCCAGTACTTC.

The chain links TRBV28 to TRBJ2-1; 9 bases line up with TRBD1. The CDR3 consists of 13 residues. The V gene end was trimmed by 6 bases and the J gene end by 5 bases; junction bases not matched to a gene: 2. Germline V lookup: CDR1 MDHEN, CDR2 SYDVKM. This chain's CDR3 is CASSRDRDNEQFF. The DNA of the CDR3 is TGTGCCAGCAGCAGGGACAGGGACAATGAGCAGTTCTTC.

The chain employs TRBV30 and TRBJ1-2, with 9 bases lining up with TRBD1. Per germline, CDR1 GTSNPN and CDR2 SVGIG (reference sequence). This CDR3 is built from 15 residues. The V gene end was trimmed by 4 bases and the J gene end by 0 bases; junction bases not matched to a gene: 6. CDR3 nucleotide sequence: TGTGCCTGGATAACAGGGGGCTATGCTAACTATGGCTACACCTTC. Protein sequence: CAWITGGYANYGYTF.

The gene calls are TRBV13 and TRBJ2-7; no clear D gene. This CDR3 is 15 amino acids long. The germline V and J ends were trimmed by 4 bases and 5 bases, with 18 bases remaining between them. The germline V gene has CDR1 PRHDT and CDR2 FYEKMQ (reference sequence). This CDR3 is CASSSTEWGSHEQYF. CDR3 nucleotide sequence: TGTGCCAGCAGCTCCACCGAATGGGGTAGCCACGAGCAGTACTTC.

This clone has just one count. The V call is TRBV5-6, the J call TRBJ2-5, with D perhaps TRBD1 (6 bases). This CDR3 region has 16 residues. Germline lookup yields CDR1 SGHDT and CDR2 YYEEEE. Trimming stripped 3 bases from V and 4 bases from J, with 19 bases between. The CDR3 region has the DNA TGTGCCAGCAGCTCTACAGGGATAGGGTTGGGAGAGACCCAGTACTTC. Translating it yields CASSSTGIGLGETQYF.

The CDR3 DNA follows: TGTGCCAGCAGTGTGACGGGACCGGCGAACACCGGGGAGCTGTTTTTT. This translates into CASSVTGPANTGELFF. The gene calls are TRBV25-1 and TRBJ2-2, with D tentatively TRBD1 or TRBD2 (5 bases each). V lost 4 bases to trimming and J lost 0 bases, with 12 bases between them. CDR1 is MGHDK, CDR2 SYGVNS, per germline. The CDR3 is made up of 16 amino acids.

The rearrangement uses TRBV7-2 and TRBJ1-2; no definite D call. V lost 0 bases, J lost 4 bases, and 9 bases lay in between. The CDR3 contains 14 residues. From germline, CDR1 is SGHTA and CDR2 FQGNSA. This chain's CDR3 is CASSLALGPYGYTF. CDR3 DNA sequence: TGTGCCAGCAGCTTAGCGCTGGGTCCCTATGGCTACACCTTC.

The chain combines TRBV19 with TRBJ1-1; 8 bases match TRBD1. CDR3 length equals 14 residues. J gave up 5 bases and V 6 bases, and 8 bases lay outside the gene matches. The germline V gene has CDR1 LNHDA and CDR2 SQIVND (reference sequence). In DNA, the CDR3 is TGTGCCAGTAGCGACGGACAGGGATGGACTGAAGCTTTCTTT. Translated, it gives CASSDGQGWTEAFF.

The V call is TRBV5-1, the J call TRBJ1-2, with D possibly matching TRBD1 (5 bases). Germline-derived CDR1 and CDR2 are SGHRS and YFSETQ. Trimming removed 4 bases from V and 1 base from J, with 8 bases in between. CDR3 length equals 13 residues. The CDR3 spells CASSLDSNYGYTF. CDR3 bases: TGCGCCAGCAGCCTCGACAGTAACTATGGCTACACCTTC.

This chain uses TRBV7-9 with TRBJ1-2; D remains ambiguous. This CDR3 contains 13 residues. Germline CDR1 SEHNR, CDR2 FQNEAQ (reference sequence). V was cut by 5 bases and J by 1 base, with 8 bases left in between. The CDR3 coding sequence is TGTGCCAGCAGCCCCGGGATTAACTATGGCTACACCTTC. This gives the protein CASSPGINYGYTF.

The chain combines TRBV30 with TRBJ1-1, with D possibly being TRBD1 (5 bases). V lost 2 bases, J lost 1 base, and 11 bases lay in between. CDR1 is GTSNPN and CDR2 is SVGIG in the germline V gene (reference sequence). The CDR3 runs to 14 residues. The CDR3: CAWSSGRRNTEAFF. The CDR3 DNA follows: TGTGCCTGGAGTTCAGGGAGGAGGAACACTGAAGCTTTCTTT.

The chain joins TRBV7-8 to TRBJ2-1; D ambiguous. CDR3 length equals 12 residues. The germline V gene encodes CDR1 SGHVS and CDR2 FQNEAQ. Trimming pared 5 bases from V and 9 bases from J, leaving 11 bases between. This CDR3 is CASSQEVAEQFF. The CDR3 region has the DNA TGTGCCAGCAGCCAAGAGGTGGCTGAGCAGTTCTTC. Based on the CDR3 plus reference TRBV7-8 and TRBJ2-1, the full variable domain is GAGVSQSPRYKVAKRGQDVALRCDPISGHVSLFWYQQALGQGPEFLTYFQNEAQLDKSGLPSDRFFAERPEGSVSTLKIQRTQQEDSAVYLCASSQEVAEQFFGPGTRLTVL.

This chain's CDR3 is CASSQVAVGGRETQYF. The CDR3 DNA follows: TGCGCCAGCAGCCAAGTCGCTGTGGGGGGTCGGGAGACCCAGTACTTC. The chain is built from TRBV4-1 and TRBJ2-5; D may be TRBD2 (6 bases). V gave up 1 base and J gave up 5 bases, with 17 bases separating them. The germline CDR1 and CDR2 sequences are MGHRA and YSYEKL. CDR3 length: 16 amino acids.

The J gene is TRBJ1-4, the V gene TRBV5-8; D is perhaps TRBD1 (5 bases). The length of the CDR3 is 15 residues. Germline CDR1 is SGHTS and CDR2 is YDEGEE. V shed 4 bases and J shed 8 bases, with 18 bases lying between them. The CDR3 region has the DNA TGTGCCAGCAGCCGAACCGACCCGGGGGAGGAAAAACTGTTTTTT. This sequence encodes CASSRTDPGEEKLFF.

The J gene is TRBJ1-2, the V gene TRBV5-6; 11 bases are a match to TRBD1. With V trimmed by 7 bases and J by 4 bases, 6 bases remained unmatched. This CDR3 is built from 14 residues. Germline CDR1 is SGHDT and CDR2 is YYEEEE. CDR3 residues: CASLRTGGVYGYTF. For the CDR3, the DNA is TGTGCCAGCTTAAGGACAGGGGGCGTCTATGGCTACACCTTC.

The count of this clone is one. The V gene is TRBV4-3, the J gene TRBJ2-6; D is unresolved. The length of the CDR3 is 17 residues. Per germline, CDR1 LGHNA and CDR2 YSLEER. The V gene lost 5 bases and the J gene lost 5 bases, with 19 bases spanning the gap. The CDR3 loop reads CASSSQKSQSRANVLTF. CDR3 sequence (DNA): TGCGCCAGCAGCTCACAGAAGTCACAAAGTCGGGCCAACGTCCTGACTTTC.

The gene calls are TRBV28 and TRBJ2-5, with 7 bases lining up with TRBD2. The germline gives CDR1 MDHEN, CDR2 SYDVKM. The CDR3 loop spans 15 amino acids. V lost 5 bases, J lost 7 bases, and 13 bases stayed unmatched. The CDR3 DNA follows: TGTGCCAGCAGTCCGGGGGGACGGACCGGGGGGACCCAGTACTTC. This sequence encodes CASSPGGRTGGTQYF. The full variable domain, in which reference TRBV28 and TRBJ2-5 provide the parts outside the CDR3, is DVKVTQSSRYLVKRTGEKVFLECVQDMDHENMFWYRQDPGLGLRLIYFSYDVKMKEKGDIPEGYSVSREKKERFSLILESASTNQTSMYLCASSPGGRTGGTQYFGPGTRLLVL.

This clone has a single count. The genes are TRBV5-1 and TRBJ2-7; 7 positions match TRBD2. J was trimmed by 0 bases and V by 5 bases; bases with no gene match: 5. Germline lookup yields CDR1 SGHRS and CDR2 YFSETQ. This CDR3 spans 14 amino acids. In DNA form, the CDR3 reads TGCGCCAGCAGTCAGCGGGGTCGCTCCTACGAGCAGTACTTC. Translating gives CASSQRGRSYEQYF.

The rearrangement links TRBV5-1 to TRBJ1-1; tentatively, D is TRBD1 (6 bases). Between the trimmed V and J ends, which lost 4 bases and 6 bases, there was a span of 22 bases. The CDR3 covers 16 residues. Germline V gene data show CDR1 as SGHRS and CDR2 as YFSETQ. The CDR3 coding sequence is TGCGCCAGCAGCCCTAGGGGGGGCGCAGCGGTATCTGAAGCTTTCTTT. As protein: CASSPRGGAAVSEAFF.